The 8 T cell receptor beta chains below were found in one sample sequenced in a study of blood T cell repertoires in COVID-19. Using immunoSEQ multiplex PCR, the repertoire was profiled, and TCRdb retains in-frame clones only, with some absent. The sample consists of 250,000 or so clones, around 88% of them appearing once. The sequencing input was peripheral blood. Every receptor here comes from a man younger than 45 with active or convalescent COVID-19.

The CDR3 here is CASSTYRLKEETQYF. DNA for the CDR3: TGTGCCAGCAGCACCTACCGACTAAAGGAAGAGACCCAGTACTTC. The chain joins TRBV7-2 to TRBJ2-5, with a tentative D call TRBD2 (5 bases). The germline gives CDR1 SGHTA, CDR2 FQGNSA. The CDR3 loop spans 15 amino acids. Trimming removed 5 bases from V and 3 bases from J, with 16 bases in between.

The chain links TRBV4-3 to TRBJ1-6; the D gene is possibly TRBD1 (5 bases). This CDR3 has 16 amino acids. V was shortened by 2 bases and J by 9 bases, with 17 bases between the two germline ends. The germline gives CDR1 LGHNA, CDR2 YSLEER. CDR3 coding DNA: TGCGCCAGCAGCCAACAGCCATTTCAGGGCGGTTCACCCCTCCACTTT. This translates into CASSQQPFQGGSPLHF.

In its sample, this clone was seen once. The genes are TRBV5-5 and TRBJ2-5, with 9 bases identical to TRBD1. Germline V lookup: CDR1 SGHKS, CDR2 YYEKEE (reference sequence). V lost 4 bases, J lost 4 bases, and 11 bases stayed unmatched. The CDR3 contains 16 residues. The CDR3 DNA sequence: TGTGCCAGCAGCCAAACAATTACGACAGGGGGAGAGACCCAGTACTTC. As protein: CASSQTITTGGETQYF.

The chain has TRBV6-4 and TRBJ1-2, with 8 bases lining up with TRBD1. V dropped 4 bases and J dropped 4; count of bases not matched to a gene: 5. Germline CDR1 is MRHNA and CDR2 is SNTAGT. CDR3 length: 14 amino acids. The CDR3 here is CASSADRASYGYTF. CDR3 bases: TGTGCCAGCAGTGCGGACAGGGCGAGCTATGGCTACACCTTC.

J is TRBJ2-1 and V is TRBV6-1, with TRBD1 as a possible D gene (5 bases). CDR1 and CDR2 (germline): MNHNS, SASEGT. The CDR3 is 18 residues long. V lost 2 bases to trimming and J lost 0 bases, with 17 bases between them. The CDR3 DNA reads TGTGCCAGCAGTGAAATGCTTGGGGCTTCGAGCTCCTACAATGAGCAGTTCTTC. It encodes CASSEMLGASSSYNEQFF.

The chain has TRBV5-5 and TRBJ2-3; a weak D match, TRBD2 (6 bases). V lost 4 bases, J lost 4 bases, and 16 bases lay in between. From germline, CDR1 is SGHKS and CDR2 YYEKEE (reference sequence). The CDR3 spans 15 residues. The CDR3, as DNA: TGTGCCAGCAGCGATACGGGAGACCCGCCAGATACGCAGTATTTT. It is translated as CASSDTGDPPDTQYF. Supplemented by reference TRBV5-5 and TRBJ2-3, the full variable domain reads DAGVTQSPTHLIKTRGQQVTLRCSPISGHKSVSWYQQVLGQGPQFIFQYYEKEERGRGNFPDRFSARQFPNYSSELNVNALLLGDSALYLCASSDTGDPPDTQYFGPGTRLTVL.

This chain connects TRBV19 to TRBJ2-3, with a weak D call TRBD1 (5 bases). Germline lookup yields CDR1 LNHDA and CDR2 SQIVND (reference sequence). Trimming removed 5 bases at V and 2 bases at J, with 11 bases between. CDR3 size: 14 residues. The CDR3 region has the DNA TGTGCCAGTAGTGGGGCGCAGACCACAGATACGCAGTATTTT. Residues: CASSGAQTTDTQYF.

The rearrangement uses TRBV6-6 and TRBJ2-3, with D perhaps TRBD2 (6 bases). Per the germline V gene, CDR1 is MNHNY and CDR2 is SVGAGI (reference sequence). The length of the CDR3 is 15 residues. Between the trimmed V and J ends, which lost 2 bases and 3 bases, there was a span of 12 bases. CDR3 loop: CASSYRPGGTDTQYF. As DNA, the CDR3 is TGTGCCAGCAGTTACCGACCTGGGGGGACAGATACGCAGTATTTT.